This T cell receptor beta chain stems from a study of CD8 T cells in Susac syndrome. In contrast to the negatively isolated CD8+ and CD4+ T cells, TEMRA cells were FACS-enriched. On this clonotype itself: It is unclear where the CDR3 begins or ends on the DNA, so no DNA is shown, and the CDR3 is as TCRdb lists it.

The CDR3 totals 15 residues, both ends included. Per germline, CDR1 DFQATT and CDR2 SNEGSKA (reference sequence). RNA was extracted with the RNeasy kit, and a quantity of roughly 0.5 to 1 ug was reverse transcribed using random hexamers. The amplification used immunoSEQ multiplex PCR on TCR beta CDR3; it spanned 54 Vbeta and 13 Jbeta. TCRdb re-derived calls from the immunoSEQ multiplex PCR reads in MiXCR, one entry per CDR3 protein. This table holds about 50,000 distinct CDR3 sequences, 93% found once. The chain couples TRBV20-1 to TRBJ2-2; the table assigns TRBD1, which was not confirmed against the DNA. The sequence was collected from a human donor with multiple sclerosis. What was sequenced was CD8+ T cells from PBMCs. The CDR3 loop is CSASCGALAPGSCFF.